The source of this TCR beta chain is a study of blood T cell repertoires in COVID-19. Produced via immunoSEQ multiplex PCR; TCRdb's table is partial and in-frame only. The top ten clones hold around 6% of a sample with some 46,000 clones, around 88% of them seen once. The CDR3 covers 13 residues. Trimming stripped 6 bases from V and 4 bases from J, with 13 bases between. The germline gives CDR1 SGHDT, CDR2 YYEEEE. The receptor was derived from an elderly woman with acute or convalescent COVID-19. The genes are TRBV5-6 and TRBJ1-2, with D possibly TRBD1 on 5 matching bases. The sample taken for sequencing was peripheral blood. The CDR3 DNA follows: TGTGCCAGCAACACCGGGGGTACCTATGGCTACACCTTC. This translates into CASNTGGTYGYTF.